Below, 32 T cell receptor beta chains from the same sample are listed, as sequenced in a study of blood T cell repertoires in COVID-19. The method was immunoSEQ multiplex PCR; TCRdb's version includes in-frame clones alone and lacks a portion of them. The sample includes around 470,000 clones, 90% seen only once; the top ten take 0.6%. Sequencing was done on a sample of PBMCs or T cells enriched from blood (not recorded which). The receptors shown here come from a man between 18 and 29 years old who had recovered from COVID-19.

This chain connects TRBV9 to TRBJ2-7; 12 bases match TRBD1. CDR1 is SGDLS, CDR2 YYNGEE, per germline. CDR3 length equals 14 residues. The V segment lost 4 bases and the J segment 5 bases; nucleotides outside the gene matches: 4. In nucleotides, the CDR3 is TGTGCCAGCAGCAAGGGACAGGGGGCGGACGAGCAGTACTTC. This codes for CASSKGQGADEQYF.

This chain uses TRBV7-9 with TRBJ1-2, with 7 bases that match TRBD1. This CDR3 has 14 residues. V lost 4 bases, J lost 5 bases, and 7 bases stayed unmatched. Germline lookup yields CDR1 SEHNR and CDR2 FQNEAQ (reference sequence). The DNA of the CDR3 is TGTGCCAGCAGCTCCATGACAGGGATGTATGGCTACACCTTC. Translated, it gives CASSSMTGMYGYTF.

This clone was seen only once. J is TRBJ1-6 and V is TRBV5-1; D not certain. V was trimmed by 5 bases and J by 7 bases, leaving 13 bases between them. This CDR3 has 14 amino acids. The germline V gene has CDR1 SGHRS and CDR2 YFSETQ. The CDR3: CASSQEVENSPLHF. The CDR3 DNA reads TGCGCCAGCAGTCAAGAGGTCGAGAATTCACCCCTCCACTTT.

The chain links TRBV19 to TRBJ2-7; 8 nucleotides line up with TRBD2. CDR3 length: 14 amino acids. Per germline, CDR1 LNHDA and CDR2 SQIVND (reference sequence). Losses at the gene ends were 8 bases for V and 0 bases for J; bases not matched to a gene: 6. The CDR3 coding sequence is TGTGCCAGTGGAACTAGCGGCAACTCCTACGAGCAGTACTTC. It codes for CASGTSGNSYEQYF. The variable domain in full, with the rest retrieved from reference TRBV19 and TRBJ2-7, is DGGITQSPKYLFRKEGQNVTLSCEQNLNHDAMYWYRQDPGQGLRLIYYSQIVNDFQKGDIAEGYSVSREKKESFPLTVTSAQKNPTAFYLCASGTSGNSYEQYFGPGTRLTVT.

The rearrangement uses TRBV5-1 and TRBJ2-5; a possible D gene is TRBD1 (6 bases). This CDR3 comprises 17 residues. Germline CDR1 SGHRS, CDR2 YFSETQ. Trimming removed 4 bases from V and 4 bases from J, with 23 bases in between. DNA of the CDR3: TGCGCCAGCAGCGCCCTGGTAGGGGGTTATCGGGGAGAGACCCAGTACTTC. It encodes CASSALVGGYRGETQYF. Using reference TRBV5-1 and TRBJ2-5 for the parts outside the CDR3, the full variable domain is KAGVTQTPRYLIKTRGQQVTLSCSPISGHRSVSWYQQTPGQGLQFLFEYFSETQRNKGNFPGRFSGRQFSNSRSEMNVSTLELGDSALYLCASSALVGGYRGETQYFGPGTRLLVL.

V is TRBV27 and J is TRBJ2-7; tentative D call: TRBD2 (5 bases). This CDR3 region has 16 residues. Germline CDR1 reads MNHEY; CDR2 reads SMNVEV (reference sequence). The ends were cut back, 1 base at V and 0 bases at J, with 13 bases in the middle. The DNA for the CDR3 is TGTGCCAGCAGTTTATTTGGCCGGAGGAGCTCCTACGAGCAGTACTTC. It translates to CASSLFGRRSSYEQYF.

The chain links TRBV7-9 to TRBJ1-2; D gene uncertain. V dropped 1 base and J dropped 8 bases, with 14 bases sitting between them. This CDR3 spans 14 amino acids. In germline, CDR1 is SEHNR, CDR2 FQNEAQ (reference sequence). The CDR3 loop is CASSLDLEVSGYTF. The CDR3 DNA sequence: TGTGCCAGCAGCTTAGACCTTGAGGTGTCCGGCTACACCTTC. The entire variable domain, with the rest obtained from reference TRBV7-9 and TRBJ1-2, is as follows: DTGVSQNPRHKITKRGQNVTFRCDPISEHNRLYWYRQTLGQGPEFLTYFQNEAQLEKSRLLSDRFSAERPKGSFSTLEIQRTEQGDSAMYLCASSLDLEVSGYTFGSGTRLTVV.

In this sample, this clone turned up a few times. The V call is TRBV7-9, the J call TRBJ1-5; no definite D call. Trimming stripped 3 bases from V and 6 bases from J, with 18 bases between. The CDR3 runs 16 residues. CDR1 is SEHNR and CDR2 is FQNEAQ in the germline V gene (reference sequence). This CDR3 is CASSFSEDYVGQPQHF. The CDR3 nucleotides read TGTGCCAGCAGCTTCTCGGAAGACTACGTAGGTCAGCCCCAGCATTTT.

V usage is TRBV9 and J usage is TRBJ1-4, with D possibly being TRBD1 (6 bases). Germline assignment: CDR1 SGDLS and CDR2 YYNGEE. V was clipped by 7 bases and J by 2 bases, with 15 bases between them. CDR3 length: 15 residues. The CDR3 DNA follows: TGTGCCAGCGGACAGAACAGGTTGACTAATGAAAAACTGTTTTTT. Amino acids: CASGQNRLTNEKLFF.

The J gene is TRBJ1-2, the V gene TRBV11-2; the D is unclear. V lost 4 bases and J 1 base, leaving 10 bases between the germline ends. The CDR3 is 14 amino acids. In germline, CDR1 is SGHAT, CDR2 FQNNGV. This CDR3 reads CASSSGALNYGYTF. In DNA, the CDR3 is TGTGCCAGCAGCTCGGGAGCGCTTAACTATGGCTACACCTTC.

The chain carries TRBV24-1 and TRBJ2-3, with 9 bases fitting TRBD2. The CDR3 is 14 amino acids. Germline V gene lookup returns CDR1 KGHDR and CDR2 SFDVKD. V dropped 6 bases and J dropped 6; count of bases not matched to a gene: 6. The CDR3 nucleotides read TGTGCCACCAGTTTAGCGGGAGTGGCGGATACGCAGTATTTT. It codes for CATSLAGVADTQYF.

The J gene is TRBJ2-3, the V gene TRBV9; 9 bases map to TRBD1. J gave up 4 bases and V 4 bases, and 10 bases lay outside the gene matches. CDR1 is SGDLS and CDR2 is YYNGEE in the germline V gene. CDR3 size: 16 residues. The CDR3 loop is CASSPTGTGYADTQYF. In DNA, the CDR3 is TGTGCCAGCAGCCCTACCGGGACAGGGTATGCAGATACGCAGTATTTT. The full variable domain, with the rest looked up from reference TRBV9 and TRBJ2-3, is DSGVTQTPKHLITATGQRVTLRCSPRSGDLSVYWYQQSLDQGLQFLIQYYNGEERAKGNILERFSAQQFPDLHSELNLSSLELGDSALYFCASSPTGTGYADTQYFGPGTRLTVL.

In its sample, this clone was seen once. The chain recombines TRBV5-4 with TRBJ1-2; 11 bases match TRBD1. V lost 2 bases to trimming and J lost 6 bases; unmatched junction nucleotides: 3. CDR1 and CDR2 from the germline V gene are SGHNT and YYREEE (reference sequence). This CDR3 spans 14 amino acids. CDR3 in DNA: TGTGCCAGCAGCTTAAGGACAGGGGGCGATGGCTACACCTTC. This gives the protein CASSLRTGGDGYTF.

The chain carries TRBV28 and TRBJ1-3; D gene uncertain. V was pared by 6 bases and J by 0 bases, with 18 bases between. CDR1 is MDHEN and CDR2 is SYDVKM in the germline V gene. The CDR3 is 17 amino acids. For the CDR3, the DNA is TGTGCCAGCAGCCTCAACCAGTACGGGAGCTCTGGAAACACCATATATTTT. This gives the protein CASSLNQYGSSGNTIYF.

V and J are TRBV29-1 and TRBJ1-2; possibly TRBD1 for D (5 bases). The germline V gene encodes CDR1 SQVTM and CDR2 ANQGSEA. CDR3 size: 14 residues. The germline V and J ends were trimmed by 7 bases and 2 bases, with 17 bases remaining between them. CDR3 sequence: CSAEASRTNYGYTF. CDR3 sequence (DNA): TGCAGCGCGGAAGCAAGTAGGACAAACTATGGCTACACCTTC.

V gene TRBV5-1 combines with J gene TRBJ2-1, with D perhaps matching TRBD1 (6 bases). The V gene lost 2 bases and the J gene lost 1 base, with 22 bases spanning the gap. The CDR3 sequence is 19 residues long. The germline V gene encodes CDR1 SGHRS and CDR2 YFSETQ. The CDR3: CASSFYTYRDVSSYNEQFF. The CDR3 DNA sequence: TGCGCCAGCAGCTTCTATACCTACAGGGATGTGAGTTCCTACAATGAGCAGTTCTTC. Combining the CDR3 with reference TRBV5-1 and TRBJ2-1 gives the whole variable domain KAGVTQTPRYLIKTRGQQVTLSCSPISGHRSVSWYQQTPGQGLQFLFEYFSETQRNKGNFPGRFSGRQFSNSRSEMNVSTLELGDSALYLCASSFYTYRDVSSYNEQFFGPGTRLTVL.

V is TRBV28 and J is TRBJ1-2; 8 nucleotides align to TRBD1. V was clipped by 10 bases and J by 3 bases; unmatched bases: 16. Germline CDR1 and CDR2: MDHEN and SYDVKM. The CDR3 has 16 residues. The CDR3 bases are TGTGCCACCACCGGGACAGGTAGCTATTTGGACTATGGCTACACCTTC. This codes for CATTGTGSYLDYGYTF.

The V call is TRBV7-6, the J call TRBJ2-1, with 7 bases lining up with TRBD2. The V gene's germline CDR1 is SGHVS and CDR2 FNYEAQ. J was trimmed by 9 bases and V by 5 bases; bases with no gene match: 7. CDR3 length: 13 residues. The CDR3, as DNA: TGTGCCAGCAGCCTCCAAGCGGGGACTGAGCAGTTCTTC. It specifies CASSLQAGTEQFF.

The V and J genes are TRBV4-1 and TRBJ2-1, with TRBD1 as a possible D gene (6 bases). CDR3 length equals 15 residues. Deletions cut 0 bases from V and 7 bases from J, with 13 bases between. Germline CDR1 is MGHRA and CDR2 is YSYEKL. This CDR3 reads CASSQEGTRGNEQFF. For the CDR3, the DNA is TGCGCCAGCAGCCAAGAGGGGACACGGGGAAATGAGCAGTTCTTC.

This clone was observed once. The chain is built from TRBV5-1 and TRBJ1-2; D is possibly TRBD1 (5 bases). Between the trimmed V and J ends, which lost 0 bases and 5 bases, there was a span of 8 bases. Looked up from germline, CDR1 is SGHRS and CDR2 is YFSETQ. This CDR3 has 13 amino acids. In DNA form, the CDR3 reads TGCGCCAGCAGCTTGGGACAGTCTTATGGCTACACCTTC. Amino acid sequence: CASSLGQSYGYTF. Full variable domain (remainder filled in from reference TRBV5-1 and TRBJ1-2): KAGVTQTPRYLIKTRGQQVTLSCSPISGHRSVSWYQQTPGQGLQFLFEYFSETQRNKGNFPGRFSGRQFSNSRSEMNVSTLELGDSALYLCASSLGQSYGYTFGSGTRLTVV.

The chain combines TRBV3-1 (or the pseudogene TRBV3-2) with TRBJ1-2, with D tentatively TRBD1 (5 bases). This CDR3 is 13 amino acids long. In germline, CDR1 is LGHDT, CDR2 YNNKEL (reference sequence). The V and J ends lost 0 bases and 4 bases respectively, with 6 bases between them. The CDR3 nucleotides are TGTGCCAGCAGCCAAGAGGGGGGCTATGGCTACACCTTC. It yields the protein CASSQEGGYGYTF.

The V and J genes are TRBV28 and TRBJ1-2; D is uncertain. CDR3 size: 14 residues. Trimming took 4 bases from V and 8 from J, leaving 17 bases between them. The germline gives CDR1 MDHEN, CDR2 SYDVKM. The CDR3, as DNA: TGTGCCAGCAGTTCGGGAGGCCGAGGTGGGGGCTACACCTTC. It is translated as CASSSGGRGGGYTF.

The genes are TRBV20-1 and TRBJ1-6; D unresolved. CDR3 length: 17 residues. The V gene lost 3 bases and the J gene lost 4 bases, with 19 bases spanning the gap. Germline CDR1 DFQATT, CDR2 SNEGSKA (reference sequence). CDR3 region: CSASRQSSNPYNSPLHF. The CDR3, as DNA: TGCAGTGCTAGTCGCCAATCGAGTAACCCTTATAATTCACCCCTCCACTTT.

The chain carries TRBV5-1 and TRBJ2-1; 7 bases match TRBD2. Germline-derived CDR1 and CDR2 are SGHRS and YFSETQ. This CDR3 is 16 amino acids long. J was trimmed by 2 bases and V by 6 bases; bases with no gene match: 11. CDR3 protein: CASTPTPLATYNEQFF. The DNA of the CDR3 is TGCGCCAGCACACCCACCCCACTAGCGACCTACAATGAGCAGTTCTTC.

The J gene is TRBJ1-4, the V gene TRBV27, with 10 positions matching TRBD1. This CDR3 has 15 amino acids. Germline V gene data show CDR1 as MNHEY and CDR2 as SMNVEV (reference sequence). V lost 6 bases to trimming and J lost 7 bases; unmatched junction nucleotides: 8. CDR3 sequence reads: CASRRQGAFGEKLFF. In nucleotides, the CDR3 is TGTGCCAGCAGGCGACAGGGGGCGTTTGGTGAAAAACTGTTTTTT.

This clone turned up a few times. This chain links TRBV6-1 with TRBJ1-4, with unresolved D. The V and J ends lost 1 base and 7 bases respectively, with 10 bases between them. The length of the CDR3 is 14 residues. CDR1 is MNHNS, CDR2 SASEGT, per germline. The CDR3 bases are TGTGCCAGCAGTGAAGTCACAGTTGCTGAAAAACTGTTTTTT. The encoded protein is CASSEVTVAEKLFF.

J is TRBJ1-3 and V is TRBV19, with 10 nucleotides matching TRBD1. The CDR3 is 18 residues long. Germline-derived CDR1 and CDR2 are LNHDA and SQIVND (reference sequence). V trimming: 5 bases; J trimming: 0 bases; junction bases outside the gene matches: 10. This CDR3 is CASSASGQGFSSGNTIYF. The CDR3 nucleotides read TGTGCCAGTAGTGCATCGGGACAGGGGTTTTCCTCTGGAAACACCATATATTTT.

The J gene is TRBJ2-1, the V gene TRBV5-4; 9 bases fit TRBD1. The CDR3 covers 15 residues. CDR1 SGHNT and CDR2 YYREEE come from the germline V gene (reference sequence). V lost 5 bases, J lost 3 bases, and 6 bases stayed unmatched. CDR3 in amino acids: CASRNDRGNYNEQFF. The CDR3 DNA sequence: TGTGCCAGCAGAAATGACAGGGGGAACTACAATGAGCAGTTCTTC.

This rearrangement joins TRBV19 to TRBJ2-2; 9 bases are shared with TRBD2. Germline loops: CDR1 LNHDA, CDR2 SQIVND (reference sequence). The CDR3 totals 16 residues. V trimming: 7 bases; J trimming: 1 base; junction bases outside the gene matches: 7. The CDR3 nucleotides read TGTGCCAGTACCTTACGACTAGCGGAGAACACCGGGGAGCTGTTTTTT. It codes for CASTLRLAENTGELFF. Complete variable domain (other parts from reference TRBV19 and TRBJ2-2): DGGITQSPKYLFRKEGQNVTLSCEQNLNHDAMYWYRQDPGQGLRLIYYSQIVNDFQKGDIAEGYSVSREKKESFPLTVTSAQKNPTAFYLCASTLRLAENTGELFFGEGSRLTVL.

The chain combines TRBV4-1 with TRBJ1-2, with 8 nucleotides matching TRBD1. The CDR3 is 17 amino acids. Germline CDR1 reads MGHRA; CDR2 reads YSYEKL. Trimming took 1 base from V and 2 from J; bases not matched to a gene: 9. CDR3 amino acids: CASSQVVQGERNYGYTF. CDR3 in DNA: TGCGCCAGCAGCCAAGTGGTACAGGGGGAGAGGAACTATGGCTACACCTTC.

The chain couples TRBV18 to TRBJ1-5; 10 bases agree with TRBD1. The CDR3 length is 15 residues. Germline values: CDR1 KGHSH, CDR2 LQKENI. Trimming removed 6 bases from V and 6 bases from J; junction bases left unmatched: 8. Here the CDR3 reads CASSPETGGVQPQHF. In DNA form, the CDR3 reads TGTGCCAGCTCCCCGGAGACAGGGGGCGTTCAGCCCCAGCATTTT.

The chain joins TRBV28 to TRBJ1-2, with unresolved D. In germline, CDR1 is MDHEN, CDR2 SYDVKM. The CDR3 consists of 16 residues. V was shortened by 2 bases and J by 4 bases, with 17 bases between the two germline ends. CDR3 in amino acids: CASSLRGAGRIYGYTF. CDR3 DNA sequence: TGTGCCAGCAGTTTAAGAGGAGCGGGCAGGATCTATGGCTACACCTTC.